This entry features one T cell receptor (beta chain) sequence. Its specificity is not known. This specimen comes from a study of shared clonotypes between healthy human individuals. Researchers partitioned CD4+ cells into CD45RA+ naive and CD45RA-negative memory subsets. This CDR3 is 13 amino acids long. Germline CDR1 reads SGHTA; CDR2 reads FQGTGA. The V gene lost 2 bases and the J gene lost 1 base, with 5 bases spanning the gap. The table came from immunoSEQ multiplex PCR; TCRdb's copy has only in-frame clones and leaves some out. Of about 1.5 million clones in the sample, approximately 98% were seen once. Study outcomes and limitations: A handful of donors held about 5% of naive CD4 clonotypes in common. The study drew on few donors, limiting represented genetic and exposure-history diversity.

The sequence came from a man aged 25 to 40 in good health. The chain couples TRBV7-3 to TRBJ2-5; no firm D call. The sample consisted of naive CD4+ T cells sorted from blood. Documented subset: CD45RA+ positively selected. The CDR3 region is CASSLYFQETQYF. The CDR3 region has the DNA TGTGCCAGCAGCTTATACTTCCAAGAGACCCAGTACTTC. The variable domain in full, completed from reference TRBV7-3 and TRBJ2-5, reads GAGVSQTPSNKVTEKGKYVELRCDPISGHTALYWYRQSLGQGPEFLIYFQGTGAADDSGLPNDRFFAVRPEGSVSTLKIQRTERGDSAVYLCASSLYFQETQYFGPGTRLLVL.